The 4 T cell receptor beta chains in this list originate from one sample, sequenced in a study of molecular identifiers for immune sequencing clone quantification. TCRdb processed the PCR reads anew with MiXCR; each CDR3 protein has one entry. The sample shows hundreds of thousands of distinct CDR3 sequences, 20% to 25% of them seen only once. What was sequenced was naive CD8+ T cells from blood, with Jurkat cell RNA spiked in. Noted subset: FACS-sorted CD8+CD4-CCR7+CD45RA+ naive T cells. The source of these receptors is a human donor in good health. Some libraries in this study had Jurkat cell RNA spiked in.

This clonotype occurred many times. The chain employs TRBV7-9 and TRBJ2-2; D unresolved. The CDR3 sequence is 14 residues long. V shed 3 bases and J shed 0 bases, with 5 bases lying between them. Per germline, CDR1 SEHNR and CDR2 FQNEAQ (reference sequence). CDR3 protein: CASSFSANTGELFF. The CDR3 DNA reads TGTGCCAGCAGCTTCTCAGCGAACACCGGGGAGCTGTTTTTT.

The chain carries TRBV20-1 and TRBJ2-7; 10 nucleotides align to TRBD2. Trimming at V came to 6 bases and at J to 3 bases, leaving 17 bases not matched to a gene. Per the germline V gene, CDR1 is DFQATT and CDR2 is SNEGSKA (reference sequence). The CDR3 totals 17 residues. In DNA, the CDR3 is TGCAGTGCAAGTCCTAGCGGGAGTTCACGTTCCTTCTACGAGCAGTACTTC. Protein sequence: CSASPSGSSRSFYEQYF.

This clonotype was counted only a few times. This sequence joins TRBV30 and TRBJ2-7; D is ambiguous. The CDR3 covers 14 residues. The V end lost 1 base, the J end lost 3 bases, and 13 bases lay between the germline ends. Germline lookup yields CDR1 GTSNPN and CDR2 SVGIG (reference sequence). The CDR3 nucleotides are TGTGCCTGGAGTGGGCCAGATAAATTCTACGAGCAGTACTTC. This codes for CAWSGPDKFYEQYF.

The V and J genes are TRBV5-6 and TRBJ2-5; D may be TRBD1 or TRBD2 (5 bases each). This CDR3 has 15 amino acids. The V end was cut by 4 bases, the J end by 5 bases, with 18 bases between. Germline CDR1 and CDR2: SGHDT and YYEEEE. As DNA, the CDR3 is TGTGCCAGCAGCGCCGGGGACCGCCCGGTGGAGACCCAGTACTTC. Amino acids: CASSAGDRPVETQYF.